The subject of this entry is one T cell receptor (beta chain). The CDR3 is 15 residues long. The germline V and J ends were trimmed by 2 bases and 3 bases, with 11 bases remaining between them. Per germline, CDR1 SGHTA and CDR2 FQGNSA. Time point denoted: sample taken at primary tumor resection. Sequencing of whole RNA from tumor, nontumor lung or frozen PBMC involved no sorting. This entry is derived from a study of spatial heterogeneity in lung cancer. TCRdb passed the 5' RACE reads through MiXCR, listing each CDR3 protein once. The table shows about 90,000 distinct CDR3 sequences, with 7.5% to 10% occurring only once.

Sequences were derived from PBMCs, sampled at surgery. The origin of this receptor is a male donor with early-stage non-small cell lung cancer. The chain has TRBV7-2 and TRBJ1-5; possibly TRBD1 for D (6 bases). CDR3 in DNA: TGTGCCAGCAGCTTATTCTCGGGGGCCAATCAGCCCCAGCATTTT. This gives the protein CASSLFSGANQPQHF. The full variable domain, rest sourced from reference TRBV7-2 and TRBJ1-5, is GAGVSQSPSNKVTEKGKDVELRCDPISGHTALYWYRQSLGQGLEFLIYFQGNSAPDKSGLPSDRFSAERTGGSVSTLTIQRTQQEDSAVYLCASSLFSGANQPQHFGDGTRLSIL.